This entry is about one TCR beta chain. What it binds is unknown. TRB rearrangements spanning V, D and J were amplified using mixed TRB-A/B primers. From the multiplex PCR reads, TCRdb called clonotypes with MiXCR, one entry per CDR3 protein. The data hold several thousand distinct CDR3 sequences, with nearly 45% observed a single time. Peripheral blood genomic DNA, not sorted cells or RNA, was the template. This entry comes from a study of T cell repertoires in aging, cancer and after chemotherapy. In the study overall: Donors were grouped into six age bands spanning 30 or younger through 70 or older.

Study-level results: Loss of evenness, beyond lost richness, contributed to age-related TCR diversity decline in cancer patients. No conclusions about immunological memory after chemotherapy can be drawn from the repertoire data.

The receptor's source is a human donor with a solid tumor. The sequenced sample consisted of blood.

The CDR3 region has the DNA TGTGCCAGCAGTTTAGTGGGGGCAAATGAAAAACTGTTTTTT. Translation gives CASSLVGANEKLFF. V is TRBV27 and J is TRBJ1-4, with TRBD1 as a possible D gene (6 bases). This CDR3 has 14 amino acids. V was shortened by 2 bases and J by 5 bases, with 9 bases between the two germline ends. The germline CDR1 and CDR2 sequences are MNHEY and SMNVEV (reference sequence).